The 9 T cell receptor beta chains reported below all come from one sample, sequenced in a study of control samples from healthy donors and cancer patients. Generated by immunoSEQ multiplex PCR, the TCRdb table keeps only in-frame clones and is missing some. The table includes over 15,000 clones, more than 75% detected once. Sequencing used PBMCs. These receptor sequences come from a woman aged 70-85 years with colorectal cancer.

This clone has just a few counts. The chain links TRBV12-5 to TRBJ1-1; D is uncertain. Between the trimmed V and J ends, which lost 2 bases and 0 bases, there was a span of 4 bases. Germline V gene data show CDR1 as LGHNT and CDR2 as FRNRAP. CDR3 size: 13 residues. The CDR3 reads CASGLTVNTEAFF. The CDR3 region has the DNA TGTGCTAGTGGTTTGACGGTGAACACTGAAGCTTTCTTT.

The CDR3 region is CASSEVGGTGNTIYF. CDR3 nucleotides: TGTGCCAGCAGTGAAGTCGGGGGGACTGGAAACACCATATATTTT. V and J are TRBV2 and TRBJ1-3, with D perhaps TRBD1 (5 bases). Trimming took 1 base from V and 2 from J, leaving 9 bases between them. Germline V gene sequence: CDR1 SNHLY, CDR2 FYNNEI. The CDR3 length is 15 residues.

This clone showed up just once. V usage is TRBV6-4 and J usage is TRBJ2-3; 7 nucleotides align to TRBD2. From germline, CDR1 is MRHNA and CDR2 SNTAGT. J lost 3 bases, V lost 8 bases, and 5 bases had no gene match. The length of the CDR3 is 13 residues. CDR3 DNA: TGTGCCAGCCCACCGGGGGGTACAGATACGCAGTATTTT. Translation gives CASPPGGTDTQYF.

The rearrangement links TRBV7-2 to TRBJ2-7, with D hard to call. Germline CDR1 SGHTA, CDR2 FQGNSA. The ends were cut back, 1 base at V and 0 bases at J, with 7 bases in the middle. The CDR3 totals 14 residues. DNA for the CDR3: TGTGCCAGCAGCTTAGGAGGTCCCTCCTACGAGCAGTACTTC. The encoded protein is CASSLGGPSYEQYF.

The gene calls are TRBV4-1 and TRBJ2-5, with D unresolved. Trimming took off 0 bases at V and 6 bases at J, with 11 bases between the two ends. The germline CDR1 and CDR2 sequences are MGHRA and YSYEKL. The CDR3 is made up of 14 amino acids. The DNA of the CDR3 is TGCGCCAGCAGCCAAGATCTGGAGAGAAAGACCCAGTACTTC. This encodes CASSQDLERKTQYF.

The genes are TRBV5-6 and TRBJ2-2; the match to TRBD2 covers 7 bases. The CDR3 extends over 16 amino acids. The trim removed 3 bases at V and 5 bases at J, leaving 10 bases unmatched. Germline lookup yields CDR1 SGHDT and CDR2 YYEEEE. Here the CDR3 DNA reads TGTGCCAGCAGCTCCCCGCGGGAGCAATTAACCGGGGAGCTGTTTTTT. As protein: CASSSPREQLTGELFF.

This rearrangement joins TRBV9 to TRBJ2-1, with a possible D match to TRBD2 (5 bases). Deletions cut 0 bases from V and 5 bases from J, with 18 bases between. This CDR3 region has 17 residues. Germline assignment: CDR1 SGDLS and CDR2 YYNGEE. CDR3 bases: TGTGCCAGCAGCGTAGGGGTAATAAGCGGAACACACAATGAGCAGTTCTTC. It codes for CASSVGVISGTHNEQFF.

The chain uses TRBV9 and TRBJ2-1, with D possibly being TRBD1 (6 bases). CDR1 is SGDLS, CDR2 YYNGEE, per germline. The CDR3 totals 17 residues. Trimming took 2 bases from V and 0 from J, leaving 15 bases between them. The chain's CDR3 is CASSVQTGHSSYNEQFF. DNA for the CDR3: TGTGCCAGCAGCGTCCAAACAGGGCATAGCTCCTACAATGAGCAGTTCTTC.

The V gene is TRBV7-2, the J gene TRBJ2-7; 7 bases fit TRBD1. Per germline, CDR1 SGHTA and CDR2 FQGNSA. V trimming: 0 bases; J trimming: 4 bases; junction bases outside the gene matches: 9. The CDR3 has 16 amino acids. The CDR3, as DNA: TGTGCCAGCAGCTTAGCGGTTAGACAGGGCCTTTACGAGCAGTACTTC. The encoded protein is CASSLAVRQGLYEQYF. Full variable domain (missing parts from reference TRBV7-2 and TRBJ2-7): GAGVSQSPSNKVTEKGKDVELRCDPISGHTALYWYRQSLGQGLEFLIYFQGNSAPDKSGLPSDRFSAERTGGSVSTLTIQRTQQEDSAVYLCASSLAVRQGLYEQYFGPGTRLTVT.